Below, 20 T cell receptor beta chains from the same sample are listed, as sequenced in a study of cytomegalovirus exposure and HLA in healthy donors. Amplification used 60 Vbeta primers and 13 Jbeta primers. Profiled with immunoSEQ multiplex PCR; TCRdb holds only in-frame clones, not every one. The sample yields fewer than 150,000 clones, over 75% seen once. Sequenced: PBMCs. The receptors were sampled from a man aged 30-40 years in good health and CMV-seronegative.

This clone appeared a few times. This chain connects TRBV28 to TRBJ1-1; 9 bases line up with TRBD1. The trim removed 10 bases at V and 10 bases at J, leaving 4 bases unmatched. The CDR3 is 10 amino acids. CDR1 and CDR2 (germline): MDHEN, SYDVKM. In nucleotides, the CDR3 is TGTGCCACCAGACAGGGGGGAGCTTTCTTT. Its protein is CATRQGGAFF. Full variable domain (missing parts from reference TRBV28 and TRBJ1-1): DVKVTQSSRYLVKRTGEKVFLECVQDMDHENMFWYRQDPGLGLRLIYFSYDVKMKEKGDIPEGYSVSREKKERFSLILESASTNQTSMYLCATRQGGAFFGQGTRLTVV.

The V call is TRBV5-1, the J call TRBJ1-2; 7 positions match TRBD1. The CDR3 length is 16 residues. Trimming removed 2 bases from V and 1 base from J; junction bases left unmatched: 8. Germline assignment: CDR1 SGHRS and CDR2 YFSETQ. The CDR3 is CASSLEGQRSNYGYTF. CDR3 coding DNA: TGCGCCAGCAGCTTAGAGGGACAGAGAAGTAACTATGGCTACACCTTC.

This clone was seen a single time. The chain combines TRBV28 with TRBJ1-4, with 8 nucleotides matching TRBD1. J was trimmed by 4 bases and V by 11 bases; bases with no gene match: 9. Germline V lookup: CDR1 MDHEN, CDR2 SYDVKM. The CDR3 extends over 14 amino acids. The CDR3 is CAARPGGLNEKLFF. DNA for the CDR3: TGTGCCGCCCGGCCAGGGGGCCTTAATGAAAAACTGTTTTTT.

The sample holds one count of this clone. DNA for the CDR3: TGTGCCAGCAGCGTCAACAGGGGGCTAGTTGACTATGGCTACACCTTC. This gives the protein CASSVNRGLVDYGYTF. The chain uses TRBV7-9 and TRBJ1-2; 9 bases agree with TRBD1. V lost 5 bases to trimming and J lost 3 bases; unmatched junction nucleotides: 10. Germline assignment: CDR1 SEHNR and CDR2 FQNEAQ (reference sequence). This CDR3 is 16 amino acids long.

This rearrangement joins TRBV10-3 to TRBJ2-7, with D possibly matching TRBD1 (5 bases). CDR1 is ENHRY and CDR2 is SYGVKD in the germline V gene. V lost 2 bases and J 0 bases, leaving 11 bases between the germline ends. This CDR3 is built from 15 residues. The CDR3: CAISEPGHLSYEQYF. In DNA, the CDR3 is TGTGCCATCAGTGAGCCTGGACATCTCTCCTACGAGCAGTACTTC.

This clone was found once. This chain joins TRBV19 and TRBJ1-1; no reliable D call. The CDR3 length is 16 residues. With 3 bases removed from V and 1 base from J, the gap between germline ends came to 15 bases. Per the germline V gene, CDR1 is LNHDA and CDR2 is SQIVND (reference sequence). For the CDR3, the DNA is TGTGCCAGTAGTATCGGGCGGGATGTGGGGAACACTGAAGCTTTCTTT. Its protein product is CASSIGRDVGNTEAFF.

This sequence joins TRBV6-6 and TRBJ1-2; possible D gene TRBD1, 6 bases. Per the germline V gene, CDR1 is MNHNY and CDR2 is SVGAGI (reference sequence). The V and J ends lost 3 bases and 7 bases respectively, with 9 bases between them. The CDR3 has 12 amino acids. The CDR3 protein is CASSYQGSGYTF. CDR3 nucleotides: TGTGCCAGCAGTTATCAGGGGTCTGGCTACACCTTC.

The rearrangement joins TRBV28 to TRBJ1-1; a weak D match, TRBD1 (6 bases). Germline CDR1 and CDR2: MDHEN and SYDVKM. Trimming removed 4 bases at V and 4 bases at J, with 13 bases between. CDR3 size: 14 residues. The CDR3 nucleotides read TGTGCCAGCAGTTCCCAGGGGCCGGGCACTGAAGCTTTCTTT. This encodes CASSSQGPGTEAFF.

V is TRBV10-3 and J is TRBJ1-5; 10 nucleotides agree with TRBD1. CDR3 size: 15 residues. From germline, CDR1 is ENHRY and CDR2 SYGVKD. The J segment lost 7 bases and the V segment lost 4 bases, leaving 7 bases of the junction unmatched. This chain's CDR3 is CAISGTGTGEQPQHF. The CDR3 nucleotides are TGTGCCATCAGTGGAACCGGGACAGGGGAACAGCCCCAGCATTTT.

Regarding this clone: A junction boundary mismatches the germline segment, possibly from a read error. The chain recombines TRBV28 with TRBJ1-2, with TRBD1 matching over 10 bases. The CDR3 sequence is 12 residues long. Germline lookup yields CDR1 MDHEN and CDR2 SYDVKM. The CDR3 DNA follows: TGTGCCAGCAGTAGACAGGGGGCAGGCTACCCCTTC. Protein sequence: CASSRQGAGYPF.

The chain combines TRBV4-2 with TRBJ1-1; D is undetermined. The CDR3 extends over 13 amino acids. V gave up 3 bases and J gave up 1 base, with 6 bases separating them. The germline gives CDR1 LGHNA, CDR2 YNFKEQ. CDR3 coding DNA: TGTGCCAGCAGCCACATCAAGAACACTGAAGCTTTCTTT. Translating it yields CASSHIKNTEAFF.

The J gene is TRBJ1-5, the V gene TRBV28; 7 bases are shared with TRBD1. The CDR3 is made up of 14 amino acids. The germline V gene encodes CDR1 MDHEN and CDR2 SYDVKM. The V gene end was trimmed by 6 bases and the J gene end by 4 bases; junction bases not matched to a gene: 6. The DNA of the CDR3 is TGTGCCAGCAGGACAGGGCCCCCTAATCAGCCCCAGCATTTT. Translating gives CASRTGPPNQPQHF.

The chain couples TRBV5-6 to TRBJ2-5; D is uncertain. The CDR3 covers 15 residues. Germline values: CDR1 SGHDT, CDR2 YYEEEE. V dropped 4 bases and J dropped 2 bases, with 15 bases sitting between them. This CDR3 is CASSPEGVGQETQYF. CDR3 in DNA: TGTGCCAGCAGCCCTGAAGGAGTTGGGCAAGAGACCCAGTACTTC.

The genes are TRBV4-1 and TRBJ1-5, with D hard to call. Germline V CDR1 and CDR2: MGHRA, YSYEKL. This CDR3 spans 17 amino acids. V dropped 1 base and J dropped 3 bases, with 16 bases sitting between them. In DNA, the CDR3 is TGCGCCAGCAGCCAAGTTGGTGAGTCGGGGTCCAATCAGCCCCAGCATTTT. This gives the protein CASSQVGESGSNQPQHF.

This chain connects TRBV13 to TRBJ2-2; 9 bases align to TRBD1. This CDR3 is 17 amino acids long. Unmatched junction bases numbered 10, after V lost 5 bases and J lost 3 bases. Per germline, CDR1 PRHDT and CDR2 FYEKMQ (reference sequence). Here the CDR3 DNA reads TGTGCCAGCAGCAAGGACGAGCGGACAGGGGACACCGGGGAGCTGTTTTTT. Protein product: CASSKDERTGDTGELFF.

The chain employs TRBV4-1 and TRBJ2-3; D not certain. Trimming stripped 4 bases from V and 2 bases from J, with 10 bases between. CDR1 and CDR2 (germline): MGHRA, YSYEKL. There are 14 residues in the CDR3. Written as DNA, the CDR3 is TGCGCCAGCAGCCTCCGGGTCTCCACAGATACGCAGTATTTT. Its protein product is CASSLRVSTDTQYF.

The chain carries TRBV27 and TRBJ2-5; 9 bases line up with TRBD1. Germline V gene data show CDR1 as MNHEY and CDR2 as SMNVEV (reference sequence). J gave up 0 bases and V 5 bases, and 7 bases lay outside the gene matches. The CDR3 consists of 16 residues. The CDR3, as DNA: TGTGCCAGCAGTCCAAGGACAGGGGTCCACCAAGAGACCCAGTACTTC. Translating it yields CASSPRTGVHQETQYF.

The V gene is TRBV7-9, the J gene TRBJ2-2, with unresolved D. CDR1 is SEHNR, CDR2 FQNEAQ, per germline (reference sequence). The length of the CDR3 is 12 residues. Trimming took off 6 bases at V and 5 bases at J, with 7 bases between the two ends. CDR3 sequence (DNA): TGTGCCAGCAGGCTAGAGACCGGGGAGCTGTTTTTT. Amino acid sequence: CASRLETGELFF.

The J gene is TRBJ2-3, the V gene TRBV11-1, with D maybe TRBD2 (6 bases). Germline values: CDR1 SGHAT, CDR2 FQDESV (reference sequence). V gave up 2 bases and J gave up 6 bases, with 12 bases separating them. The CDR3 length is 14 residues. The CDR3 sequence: CASSLTPSVDTQYF. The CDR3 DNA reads TGTGCCAGCAGCTTAACCCCTAGCGTTGATACGCAGTATTTT.

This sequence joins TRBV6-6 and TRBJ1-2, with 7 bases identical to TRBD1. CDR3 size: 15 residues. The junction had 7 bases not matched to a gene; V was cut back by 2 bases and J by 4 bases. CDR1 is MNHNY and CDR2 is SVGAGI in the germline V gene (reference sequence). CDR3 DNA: TGTGCCAGCAGTTACGACAGGGAGAGTGGCTATGGCTACACCTTC. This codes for CASSYDRESGYGYTF.